This T cell receptor beta chain was found in a study of graft-versus-host responses after intestinal transplantation. Study overall: Anti-thymocyte globulin served as induction for all recipients, who then took tacrolimus and steroids for about 3 years. Study-wide results and limits: With peak circulating GvH clone levels came an association with early post-transplant HvG declines.

Notes on this clone: Its antigen is currently unknown.

CDR1 is SEHNR, CDR2 FQNEAQ, per germline (reference sequence). The length of the CDR3 is 14 residues. Trimming removed 4 bases from V and 7 bases from J, with 14 bases in between. TCRdb keeps only in-frame clones here, not all; method: immunoSEQ multiplex PCR. The sample consists of about 94,000 clones, roughly 90% of them appearing once. The sequence was obtained from a human donor who received an intestinal transplant. The rearrangement joins TRBV7-9 to TRBJ2-1, with D possibly TRBD1 on 7 matching bases. The sequenced sample was unstimulated CD8+ T cells sorted from spleen or lymph node cells, obtained before intestinal transplant. The chain's CDR3 is CASSSRGDLNEQFF. The CDR3 bases are TGTGCCAGCAGCTCCAGGGGGGACTTGAATGAGCAGTTCTTC.